One and the same sample provided the 27 T cell receptor beta chains below, sequenced in a study of control samples from healthy donors and cancer patients. Using immunoSEQ multiplex PCR, the repertoire was profiled, and TCRdb retains in-frame clones only, with some absent. The sample consists of more than 75,000 clones, about nine tenths of them appearing once. The sequencing sample was made of blood. These receptors all come from a man aged 50 or older in good health.

The chain combines TRBV19 with TRBJ1-6; D uncertain. The CDR3 length is 15 residues. V gave up 2 bases and J gave up 7 bases, with 12 bases separating them. From germline, CDR1 is LNHDA and CDR2 SQIVND (reference sequence). CDR3 DNA: TGTGCCAGTAGTATATGGCCAGAAAGGAATTCACCCCTCCACTTT. Protein sequence: CASSIWPERNSPLHF.

This clone was detected only a few times. The V call is TRBV7-9, the J call TRBJ2-7; tentatively, D is TRBD2 (7 bases). This CDR3 has 18 residues. V gave up 1 base and J gave up 2 bases, with 21 bases separating them. CDR1 SEHNR and CDR2 FQNEAQ come from the germline V gene (reference sequence). The CDR3 DNA is TGTGCCAGCAGCTTAGTGGGGGGGCCCCAGAGGTGGGCCTACGAGCAGTACTTC. It codes for CASSLVGGPQRWAYEQYF.

This chain uses TRBV5-1 with TRBJ1-1, with 10 bases identical to TRBD1. V shed 4 bases and J 0 bases; nucleotides not matched to a gene: 9. The CDR3 contains 17 residues. Germline assignment: CDR1 SGHRS and CDR2 YFSETQ. The chain's CDR3 is CASSPWTGGAMNTEAFF. The CDR3 bases are TGCGCCAGCAGCCCTTGGACAGGGGGGGCGATGAACACTGAAGCTTTCTTT. Drawing the rest from reference TRBV5-1 and TRBJ1-1, the complete variable domain is KAGVTQTPRYLIKTRGQQVTLSCSPISGHRSVSWYQQTPGQGLQFLFEYFSETQRNKGNFPGRFSGRQFSNSRSEMNVSTLELGDSALYLCASSPWTGGAMNTEAFFGQGTRLTVV.

DNA for the CDR3: TGTGCCAGTAGTTCACGGACAGGGTTGAGCGGGGAGCTGTTTTTT. Residues: CASSSRTGLSGELFF. The J gene is TRBJ2-2, the V gene TRBV19; 8 nucleotides align to TRBD1. The length of the CDR3 is 15 residues. Germline trimming cut 5 bases from V and 7 bases from J; bases unmatched to any gene: 9. Germline V CDR1 and CDR2: LNHDA, SQIVND (reference sequence).

This clone showed up just once. V usage is TRBV12-3 or TRBV12-4 and J usage is TRBJ1-5; D unresolved. V shed 3 bases and J shed 10 bases, with 10 bases lying between them. This CDR3 has 12 amino acids. The CDR3, as DNA: TGTGCCAGCAGTTTTATTCCCGGTCCCCAGCATTTT. Protein: CASSFIPGPQHF.

The chain couples TRBV20-1 to TRBJ1-1; D unclear. Trimming removed 5 bases from V and 7 bases from J, with 11 bases in between. CDR3 length: 11 amino acids. Germline CDR1 and CDR2: DFQATT and SNEGSKA (reference sequence). CDR3 DNA: TGCAGTGCTTCGCTCTCGAATGAAGCTTTCTTT. Protein sequence: CSASLSNEAFF.

The chain is built from TRBV5-1 and TRBJ2-7; 9 bases are a match to TRBD1. This CDR3 is built from 16 residues. V lost 3 bases to trimming and J lost 4 bases; unmatched junction nucleotides: 11. Germline V CDR1 and CDR2: SGHRS, YFSETQ. In DNA form, the CDR3 reads TGCGCCAGCAGCTCGGGACCGGGACAGGGTGTTTACGAGCAGTACTTC. It specifies CASSSGPGQGVYEQYF.

The chain employs TRBV2 and TRBJ2-1; 9 nucleotides agree with TRBD2. Germline CDR1 is SNHLY and CDR2 is FYNNEI. Trimming cost V 1 base and J 2 bases; bases outside gene matches: 3. This CDR3 is built from 16 residues. The CDR3 nucleotides are TGTGCCAGCAGTGAAGTTGGCGGGGGGGCCTACAATGAGCAGTTCTTC. As protein: CASSEVGGGAYNEQFF.

This CDR3 reads CASSGDRSTDTQYF. As DNA, the CDR3 is TGTGCCAGCAGCGGGGACAGGAGCACAGATACGCAGTATTTT. This chain links TRBV6-6 with TRBJ2-3; 8 bases are shared with TRBD1. Trimming at V came to 6 bases and at J to 0 bases, leaving 2 bases not matched to a gene. The CDR3 contains 14 residues. CDR1 and CDR2 from the germline V gene are MNHNY and SVGAGI (reference sequence).

The genes are TRBV11-3 and TRBJ1-1; 7 bases fit TRBD1. Trimming removed 9 bases from V and 1 base from J; junction bases left unmatched: 5. From germline, CDR1 is SGHNT and CDR2 YENEEA. There are 13 residues in the CDR3. The DNA for the CDR3 is TGTGCCAGTAAGGACAGGCAGAACACTGAAGCTTTCTTT. Amino acids: CASKDRQNTEAFF.

J is TRBJ1-2 and V is TRBV19; D is undetermined. The CDR3 runs 14 residues. Per germline, CDR1 LNHDA and CDR2 SQIVND (reference sequence). Trimming shortened V by 6 bases and J by 2 bases, and 13 bases separated the two germline ends. This CDR3 reads CASRDGLLNYGYTF. As DNA, the CDR3 is TGTGCCAGTAGGGACGGACTGCTGAACTATGGCTACACCTTC.

The chain combines TRBV2 with TRBJ1-4; D remains ambiguous. CDR3 length equals 12 residues. Germline V lookup: CDR1 SNHLY, CDR2 FYNNEI. The V gene lost 6 bases and the J gene lost 10 bases, with 12 bases spanning the gap. CDR3 amino acids: CASSSKLVKLFF. In DNA form, the CDR3 reads TGTGCCAGCAGCTCCAAGCTCGTAAAACTGTTTTTT.

The V gene is TRBV12-5, the J gene TRBJ1-1, with D possibly matching TRBD1 (6 bases). CDR1 is LGHNT, CDR2 FRNRAP, per germline. Deletions cut 6 bases from V and 8 bases from J, with 25 bases between. The CDR3 covers 16 residues. CDR3 sequence reads: CASGPPQKQGTAEAFF. As DNA, the CDR3 is TGTGCTAGTGGACCCCCCCAGAAACAGGGAACTGCGGAAGCTTTCTTT.

The rearrangement links TRBV5-6 to TRBJ1-2; the D gene is possibly TRBD1 (6 bases). Germline assignment: CDR1 SGHDT and CDR2 YYEEEE. This CDR3 contains 14 residues. With 3 bases removed from V and 5 bases from J, the gap between germline ends came to 14 bases. The CDR3 nucleotides are TGTGCCAGCAGCTCAGACCCACAGGGATATGGCTACACCTTC. It specifies CASSSDPQGYGYTF.

This chain links TRBV9 with TRBJ1-3; D is unclear. V lost 0 bases to trimming and J lost 0 bases, with 13 bases between them. The CDR3 loop spans 17 amino acids. Looked up from germline, CDR1 is SGDLS and CDR2 is YYNGEE. CDR3 nucleotides: TGTGCCAGCAGCGTAGCTCCAAGGACGGGCTCTGGAAACACCATATATTTT. This codes for CASSVAPRTGSGNTIYF.

The rearrangement joins TRBV5-1 to TRBJ2-5; 7 bases map to TRBD1. The CDR3 loop spans 15 amino acids. V was clipped by 4 bases and J by 2 bases; unmatched bases: 8. The germline V gene has CDR1 SGHRS and CDR2 YFSETQ. CDR3 bases: TGCGCCAGCAGCCCGGGACAGCCCCTACAAGAGACCCAGTACTTC. Residues: CASSPGQPLQETQYF.

V is TRBV28 and J is TRBJ2-3, with TRBD2 matching 8 bases. Germline assignment: CDR1 MDHEN and CDR2 SYDVKM. The CDR3 has 16 amino acids. J lost 2 bases, V lost 5 bases, and 9 bases had no gene match. The DNA for the CDR3 is TGTGCCAGCAGTCAAACAGCGGGGGCCTACACAGATACGCAGTATTTT. Translated: CASSQTAGAYTDTQYF. Full variable domain (outside the CDR3, taken from reference TRBV28 and TRBJ2-3): DVKVTQSSRYLVKRTGEKVFLECVQDMDHENMFWYRQDPGLGLRLIYFSYDVKMKEKGDIPEGYSVSREKKERFSLILESASTNQTSMYLCASSQTAGAYTDTQYFGPGTRLTVL.

The chain combines TRBV5-1 with TRBJ1-1; no reliable D call. From germline, CDR1 is SGHRS and CDR2 YFSETQ. The CDR3 sequence is 14 residues long. V shed 3 bases and J shed 4 bases, with 13 bases lying between them. The chain's CDR3 is CASSSGLPGTEAFF. CDR3 bases: TGCGCCAGCAGCTCAGGCCTTCCCGGCACTGAAGCTTTCTTT.

The chain uses TRBV5-1 and TRBJ1-5, with 12 positions matching TRBD1. Trimming at V came to 5 bases and at J to 0 bases, leaving 6 bases not matched to a gene. The CDR3 consists of 17 residues. Germline V gene sequence: CDR1 SGHRS, CDR2 YFSETQ. CDR3: CASSPGTGGFSNQPQHF. The CDR3 DNA reads TGCGCCAGCAGTCCCGGGACAGGGGGCTTTAGCAATCAGCCCCAGCATTTT.

J is TRBJ1-6 and V is TRBV19; D not resolved. Germline V CDR1 and CDR2: LNHDA, SQIVND (reference sequence). The CDR3 sequence is 14 residues long. Trimming pared 5 bases from V and 5 bases from J, leaving 10 bases between. CDR3 protein: CASSLMTNNSPLHF. In nucleotides, the CDR3 is TGTGCCAGTAGTCTTATGACAAATAATTCACCCCTCCACTTT. Looking up the rest from reference TRBV19 and TRBJ1-6 gives the full variable domain: DGGITQSPKYLFRKEGQNVTLSCEQNLNHDAMYWYRQDPGQGLRLIYYSQIVNDFQKGDIAEGYSVSREKKESFPLTVTSAQKNPTAFYLCASSLMTNNSPLHFGNGTRLTVT.

The chain is built from TRBV19 and TRBJ1-2, with TRBD1 as a possible D gene (6 bases). This CDR3 is 13 amino acids long. Trimming removed 9 bases at V and 4 bases at J, with 15 bases between. Germline V lookup: CDR1 LNHDA, CDR2 SQIVND (reference sequence). In DNA form, the CDR3 reads TGTGCCAGCCCCACGACAGGCGGCTATGGCTACACCTTC. Translation gives CASPTTGGYGYTF.

This clone was counted between two and nine times. The genes are TRBV12-3 or TRBV12-4 and TRBJ1-3; weak D call: TRBD1 (5 bases). Trimming stripped 10 bases from V and 8 bases from J, with 15 bases between. The CDR3 loop spans 12 amino acids. The CDR3 DNA reads as TGTGCCACAAACGGGGTAGGGGACACCATATATTTT. This gives the protein CATNGVGDTIYF.

The V call is TRBV19, the J call TRBJ2-3; D not certain. This CDR3 is 13 amino acids long. Germline-derived CDR1 and CDR2 are LNHDA and SQIVND (reference sequence). The V and J ends lost 4 bases and 0 bases respectively, with 5 bases between them. CDR3 residues: CASSSDSTDTQYF. The CDR3 DNA reads TGTGCCAGTAGTAGTGACAGCACAGATACGCAGTATTTT.

This sequence joins TRBV7-8 and TRBJ2-7; D not certain. The CDR3 is 13 residues long. Germline assignment: CDR1 SGHVS and CDR2 FQNEAQ. Between the trimmed V and J ends, which lost 3 bases and 3 bases, there was a span of 9 bases. Here the CDR3 reads CASSLGRVYEQYF. CDR3 sequence (DNA): TGTGCCAGCAGCTTGGGTAGGGTCTACGAGCAGTACTTC.

In DNA form, the CDR3 reads TGTGCCAGCAGTCTAGGGACGCCCTTATCGGAGCTGTTTTTT. It encodes CASSLGTPLSELFF. The chain uses TRBV4-2 and TRBJ2-2; TRBD1 or TRBD2 may be the D gene (5 bases each). Trimming shortened V by 6 bases and J by 10 bases, and 18 bases separated the two germline ends. The CDR3 sequence is 14 residues long. Germline lookup yields CDR1 LGHNA and CDR2 YNFKEQ.

This chain joins TRBV5-5 and TRBJ2-5, with 12 bases identical to TRBD1. CDR1 is SGHKS and CDR2 is YYEKEE in the germline V gene (reference sequence). CDR3 size: 17 residues. J gave up 4 bases and V 3 bases, and 10 bases lay outside the gene matches. The CDR3 spells CASSYRDRGRFGETQYF. The CDR3 nucleotides read TGTGCCAGCAGCTACCGGGACAGGGGGCGCTTCGGAGAGACCCAGTACTTC.

The chain links TRBV5-6 to TRBJ2-2, with D perhaps matching TRBD1 (6 bases). V was trimmed by 0 bases and J by 1 base, leaving 7 bases between them. The V gene's germline CDR1 is SGHDT and CDR2 YYEEEE. The CDR3 covers 15 residues. In nucleotides, the CDR3 is TGTGCCAGCAGCTTGGGACAGGAGAACACCGGGGAGCTGTTTTTT. Translated, it gives CASSLGQENTGELFF.